Below, one T cell receptor beta chain is given with its context. The antigen is not known. These data come from a study of T-cell memory formation after mild COVID-19. General study findings and limits: There were some responding clones in pre-infection memory, which suggested that cross-reactive memory had joined.

TCRdb recomputed calls from the 5' RACE reads with MiXCR, one row per CDR3 protein. The sample consists of 500,000 to 600,000 distinct CDR3 sequences, roughly 18% of them appearing once. The CDR3 length is 17 residues. V lost 6 bases, J lost 2 bases, and 12 bases stayed unmatched. The chain uses TRBV12-3 or TRBV12-4 and TRBJ2-7; TRBD2 matches at 11 bases. The sequenced sample was PBMCs or a T cell subset sorted from them (not recorded which). This sequence originates from an adult woman who had mild COVID-19 (a few samples of this study predate the infection). Cell type and time point are not known. In nucleotides, the CDR3 is TGTGCCAGCAGCCCCGGGCTAGCGGGGGGCAATGCCTACGAGCAGTACTTC. It encodes CASSPGLAGGNAYEQYF.